These 16 T cell receptor beta chains were sequenced from one sample in a study of immune evolution from preneoplasia to lung adenocarcinoma. Using immunoSEQ multiplex PCR, the repertoire was profiled, and TCRdb retains in-frame clones only, with some absent. The sample yields approximately 4,700 clones, 77% seen once. What was sequenced was FFPE lung adenocarcinoma in situ tissue. The receptors were gathered from a person aged 55-85 years with lung adenocarcinoma.

This chain uses TRBV29-1 with TRBJ2-3; 7 positions agree with TRBD1. The V and J ends lost 5 bases and 0 bases, in that order; junction bases with no gene match: 2. Germline V gene lookup returns CDR1 SQVTM and CDR2 ANQGSEA. This CDR3 spans 13 amino acids. CDR3 region: CSVMGQSTDTQYF. The CDR3, as DNA: TGCAGCGTTATGGGACAGAGCACAGATACGCAGTATTTT.

The chain combines TRBV7-2 with TRBJ1-1; D is perhaps TRBD1 (5 bases). This CDR3 has 14 amino acids. Trimming cost V 5 bases and J 5 bases, with 15 bases left between them. From germline, CDR1 is SGHTA and CDR2 FQGNSA. CDR3 in DNA: TGTGCCAGCAGCCCTGCCCTCCAGGGAACTGAAGCTTTCTTT. Translating it yields CASSPALQGTEAFF.

V usage is TRBV9 and J usage is TRBJ2-2, with D possibly being TRBD1 (6 bases). Germline V lookup: CDR1 SGDLS, CDR2 YYNGEE. The CDR3 runs 14 residues. V was cut by 5 bases and J by 1 base, with 9 bases left in between. The CDR3 DNA follows: TGTGCCAGCAGAAAGGGGGAGAACACCGGGGAGCTGTTTTTT. Protein sequence: CASRKGENTGELFF.

This chain links TRBV28 with TRBJ1-5; the match to TRBD1 covers 10 bases. The V gene's germline CDR1 is MDHEN and CDR2 SYDVKM. The ends lost 6 bases at V and 3 bases at J; junction bases unmatched: 5. This CDR3 comprises 15 residues. The CDR3 bases are TGTGCCAGCAGACTCGGGACAGGGGTCAATCAGCCCCAGCATTTT. It translates to CASRLGTGVNQPQHF.

The J gene is TRBJ1-5, the V gene TRBV25-1; D not resolved. Trimming left V 8 bases short and J 4 bases short, with 9 bases between. This CDR3 spans 12 amino acids. From germline, CDR1 is MGHDK and CDR2 SYGVNS. The CDR3 DNA is TGTGCCAGCGCGTTCGGGAATCAGCCCCAGCATTTT. This codes for CASAFGNQPQHF.

The V gene is TRBV5-5, the J gene TRBJ1-1; no firm D call. The CDR3 has 14 amino acids. V was cut by 2 bases and J by 1 base, with 9 bases left in between. Germline V CDR1 and CDR2: SGHKS, YYEKEE (reference sequence). CDR3 sequence (DNA): TGTGCCAGCAGCTTCGAGGGCACGAACACTGAAGCTTTCTTT. Protein: CASSFEGTNTEAFF.

V and J are TRBV5-1 and TRBJ1-1, with 8 bases aligning to TRBD1. Trimming removed 3 bases from V and 4 bases from J; junction bases left unmatched: 5. Germline V gene lookup returns CDR1 SGHRS and CDR2 YFSETQ. CDR3 length: 14 residues. The CDR3 here is CASSSTGEATEAFF. DNA for the CDR3: TGCGCCAGCAGCTCGACAGGGGAGGCCACTGAAGCTTTCTTT.

The rearrangement joins TRBV28 to TRBJ2-1; no clear D. Trimming removed 6 bases at V and 0 bases at J, with 6 bases between. Germline assignment: CDR1 MDHEN and CDR2 SYDVKM. The length of the CDR3 is 13 residues. CDR3 amino acids: CASRPSSYNEQFF. The CDR3 coding sequence is TGTGCCAGCAGACCAAGCTCCTACAATGAGCAGTTCTTC.

V usage is TRBV11-2 and J usage is TRBJ1-1; no clear D gene. The CDR3 consists of 13 residues. With 0 bases removed from V and 2 bases from J, the gap between germline ends came to 4 bases. CDR1 is SGHAT and CDR2 is FQNNGV in the germline V gene. CDR3 in amino acids: CASSLDPNTEAFF. In nucleotides, the CDR3 is TGTGCCAGCAGCTTAGACCCAAACACTGAAGCTTTCTTT.

This chain uses TRBV10-2 with TRBJ2-7; D might be TRBD1 or TRBD2, each matching 6 bases. The CDR3 is 13 residues long. Germline values: CDR1 WSHSY, CDR2 SAAADI. Deletions cut 6 bases from V and 7 bases from J, with 16 bases between. CDR3 amino acids: CASSLGGFREQYF. The CDR3 bases are TGCGCCAGCAGCCTAGGGGGGTTTCGGGAGCAGTACTTC.

The chain carries TRBV11-3 and TRBJ2-2; D unclear. Per the germline V gene, CDR1 is SGHNT and CDR2 is YENEEA. The CDR3 sequence is 12 residues long. V was trimmed by 2 bases and J by 7 bases, leaving 5 bases between them. The CDR3, as DNA: TGTGCCAGCAGCTTACATATCGGGGAGCTGTTTTTT. Protein: CASSLHIGELFF.

V is TRBV4-2 and J is TRBJ2-2; D is perhaps TRBD2 (7 bases). This CDR3 is built from 14 residues. Deletions cut 7 bases from V and 1 base from J, with 10 bases between. CDR1 is LGHNA, CDR2 YNFKEQ, per germline. In nucleotides, the CDR3 is TGTGCCAGCACAAGGGGGGGGAACACCGGGGAGCTGTTTTTT. This codes for CASTRGGNTGELFF.

This clone was observed once. This sequence joins TRBV30 and TRBJ1-4; possible D gene TRBD1, 6 bases. This CDR3 is 13 amino acids long. V lost 1 base and J 5 bases, leaving 8 bases between the germline ends. Germline V lookup: CDR1 GTSNPN, CDR2 SVGIG (reference sequence). The CDR3 loop reads CAWSAGANEKLFF. The CDR3 region has the DNA TGTGCCTGGAGTGCGGGGGCCAATGAAAAACTGTTTTTT.

This clone was counted a few times. The V call is TRBV4-2, the J call TRBJ1-1; D is perhaps TRBD1 (5 bases). With 0 bases removed from V and 10 bases from J, the gap between germline ends came to 12 bases. This CDR3 has 13 residues. Germline V CDR1 and CDR2: LGHNA, YNFKEQ. Written as DNA, the CDR3 is TGTGCCAGCAGCCAAGAATCGGCAGGGCGAGCTTTCTTT. This gives the protein CASSQESAGRAFF.

This clone occurred once. The chain recombines TRBV19 with TRBJ2-7; the match to TRBD2 covers 10 bases. This CDR3 contains 14 residues. Germline CDR1 is LNHDA and CDR2 is SQIVND (reference sequence). V gave up 6 bases and J gave up 9 bases; unmatched junction bases: 11. The CDR3 DNA reads as TGTGCCAGTAGGGAACTAGCGGGGACCGAGAGGCAGTACTTC. As protein: CASRELAGTERQYF.

The chain is built from TRBV13 and TRBJ2-1, with 10 bases that match TRBD2. Germline V CDR1 and CDR2: PRHDT, FYEKMQ (reference sequence). The ends lost 5 bases at V and 0 bases at J; junction bases unmatched: 7. This CDR3 contains 17 residues. The CDR3, as DNA: TGTGCCAGCAGCCCCGGACTAGCGGTGTTCTCCTACAATGAGCAGTTCTTC. Protein: CASSPGLAVFSYNEQFF. Full variable domain (remainder filled in from reference TRBV13 and TRBJ2-1): AAGVIQSPRHLIKEKRETATLKCYPIPRHDTVYWYQQGPGQDPQFLISFYEKMQSDKGSIPDRFSAQQFSDYHSELNMSSLELGDSALYFCASSPGLAVFSYNEQFFGPGTRLTVL.